This TCR beta chain was sequenced in a study of OX40 agonist ivuxolimab in advanced cancers. Overall study findings and caveats: CD4+ T cells averaged fewer expanded clones than CD8+ T cells.

Profiling relied on immunoSEQ multiplex PCR, and the TCRdb table lists in-frame clones only, not all of them. The sample consists of over 65,000 clones, approximately 91% of them appearing once. About this clone itself: Antigen specificity is unknown.

The clonotype comes from an adult with an advanced solid tumor such as melanoma, head and neck, liver or kidney cancer. Specimen: CD4+ or CD8+ T cells sorted from blood, collected in a trial of the OX40 agonist ivuxolimab.

The CDR3 here is CASSPRGAEIYNEQFF. CDR3 bases: TGTGCCAGCAGCCCCCGTGGAGCGGAGATATACAATGAGCAGTTCTTC. The chain employs TRBV11-3 and TRBJ2-1; D possibly corresponds to TRBD2 (5 bases). Germline CDR1 reads SGHNT; CDR2 reads YENEEA. CDR3 length: 16 amino acids. Trimming left V 5 bases short and J 4 bases short, with 18 bases between.